The 17 T cell receptor beta chains reported below all come from one sample, sequenced in a study of neoadjuvant nivolumab and ipilimumab in lung cancer. TCRdb's copy holds only in-frame clones and misses some; the assay was immunoSEQ multiplex PCR. Of over 25,000 clones listed, 75% to 80% are singletons. The sequences come from tumor tissue, collected after neoadjuvant nivolumab, alone or with ipilimumab, at or shortly before surgery. These receptors originate from an adult with non-small cell lung cancer.

The chain is built from TRBV7-2 and TRBJ2-7, with D hard to call. The CDR3 sequence is 15 residues long. V was trimmed by 2 bases and J by 5 bases, leaving 16 bases between them. Germline loops: CDR1 SGHTA, CDR2 FQGNSA. The CDR3 protein is CASSLLTNSVHEQYF. As DNA, the CDR3 is TGTGCCAGCAGCTTACTCACGAACAGCGTGCACGAGCAGTACTTC.

The chain has TRBV5-6 and TRBJ1-2; D call uncertain. This CDR3 spans 11 amino acids. Germline loops: CDR1 SGHDT, CDR2 YYEEEE. V lost 4 bases and J lost 6, with 7 bases in between. The CDR3 reads CASSRTHGYTF. The CDR3 DNA is TGTGCCAGCAGCCGAACCCATGGCTACACCTTC.

The V call is TRBV5-1, the J call TRBJ1-1; D is ambiguous. Trimming removed 2 bases from V and 1 base from J, with 9 bases in between. Germline CDR1 SGHRS, CDR2 YFSETQ. The CDR3 contains 14 residues. DNA for the CDR3: TGCGCCAGCAGCTTTTCAGCCAGGAACACTGAAGCTTTCTTT. Protein: CASSFSARNTEAFF. The full variable domain, with the rest looked up from reference TRBV5-1 and TRBJ1-1, is KAGVTQTPRYLIKTRGQQVTLSCSPISGHRSVSWYQQTPGQGLQFLFEYFSETQRNKGNFPGRFSGRQFSNSRSEMNVSTLELGDSALYLCASSFSARNTEAFFGQGTRLTVV.

Only one count was recorded for this clone. This chain joins TRBV10-3 and TRBJ2-5; 8 nucleotides line up with TRBD2. The CDR3 loop spans 14 amino acids. Trimming took 6 bases from V and 5 from J; bases not matched to a gene: 8. Germline V gene data show CDR1 as ENHRY and CDR2 as SYGVKD. Here the CDR3 reads CAIREGLAQETQYF. The CDR3 region has the DNA TGTGCCATCAGGGAAGGACTAGCCCAGGAGACCCAGTACTTC.

This clone has only one observation. The chain recombines TRBV25-1 with TRBJ1-3; D remains unclear. The CDR3 extends over 13 amino acids. From germline, CDR1 is MGHDK and CDR2 SYGVNS. V lost 7 bases to trimming and J lost 3 bases, with 10 bases between them. The CDR3 loop reads CASTSLDGNTIYF. CDR3 sequence (DNA): TGTGCCAGCACCTCATTAGATGGAAACACCATATATTTT.

The chain employs TRBV5-1 and TRBJ2-5, with D possibly being TRBD1 (5 bases). Trimming left V 4 bases short and J 2 bases short, with 12 bases between. CDR1 SGHRS and CDR2 YFSETQ come from the germline V gene. The CDR3 covers 14 residues. CDR3 in amino acids: CASSIQDSQETQYF. The CDR3 DNA follows: TGCGCCAGCAGCATACAAGACAGTCAAGAGACCCAGTACTTC.

This chain links TRBV28 with TRBJ2-3, with no clear D. Germline-derived CDR1 and CDR2 are MDHEN and SYDVKM. The V and J ends lost 6 bases and 0 bases respectively, with 13 bases between them. This CDR3 region has 15 residues. The CDR3 DNA reads TGTGCCAGCAGCCGACCTGAGACTAGCACAGATACGCAGTATTTT. Protein product: CASSRPETSTDTQYF.

The gene calls are TRBV5-5 and TRBJ2-7; D ambiguous. CDR3 length equals 14 residues. Germline assignment: CDR1 SGHKS and CDR2 YYEKEE (reference sequence). V shed 2 bases and J shed 3 bases, with 12 bases lying between them. In DNA, the CDR3 is TGTGCCAGCAGCTTTGGGCACCGCCTCTACGAGCAGTACTTC. Translating it yields CASSFGHRLYEQYF.

This chain connects TRBV5-6 to TRBJ2-1; 14 bases align to TRBD2. CDR1 SGHDT and CDR2 YYEEEE come from the germline V gene. There are 15 residues in the CDR3. The junction had 4 bases not matched to a gene; V was cut back by 4 bases and J by 7 bases. CDR3 in amino acids: CASSRTSGGQNEQFF. The CDR3 nucleotides read TGTGCCAGCAGCCGGACTAGCGGGGGGCAAAATGAGCAGTTCTTC.

This clone has only a few counts. The chain recombines TRBV7-9 with TRBJ2-3, with 7 positions matching TRBD1. CDR1 SEHNR and CDR2 FQNEAQ come from the germline V gene (reference sequence). CDR3 length: 13 residues. The trim removed 5 bases at V and 4 bases at J, leaving 3 bases unmatched. Written as DNA, the CDR3 is TGTGCCAGCAGCCTTACAGGGGCAGATACGCAGTATTTT. Protein: CASSLTGADTQYF.

The J gene is TRBJ1-1, the V gene TRBV2; D is possibly TRBD1 (5 bases). The CDR3 covers 13 residues. V dropped 4 bases and J dropped 9 bases, with 15 bases sitting between them. CDR1 and CDR2 (germline): SNHLY, FYNNEI. The CDR3 DNA is TGTGCCAGCAGTGCCACTGGGGCGCTTCAAGCTTTCTTT. It specifies CASSATGALQAFF.

The table lists this clone with a few counts. The chain carries TRBV5-4 and TRBJ2-1, with TRBD1 identical over 9 bases. Unmatched junction bases numbered 10, after V lost 3 bases and J lost 9 bases. In germline, CDR1 is SGHNT, CDR2 YYREEE (reference sequence). The CDR3 has 15 residues. CDR3 sequence: CASSSFLQGAGEQFF. The CDR3 DNA sequence: TGTGCCAGCAGCTCTTTTCTACAGGGGGCCGGTGAGCAGTTCTTC.

This clone is medium-sized within its sample. The rearrangement links TRBV2 to TRBJ2-2; D is unclear. The CDR3 has 14 residues. Trimming shortened V by 4 bases and J by 4 bases, and 10 bases separated the two germline ends. Per the germline V gene, CDR1 is SNHLY and CDR2 is FYNNEI. The CDR3 sequence: CASSVGIITGELFF. The CDR3 nucleotides are TGTGCCAGCAGTGTAGGAATCATCACCGGGGAGCTGTTTTTT.

This chain connects TRBV18 to TRBJ1-4; D uncertain. The germline CDR1 and CDR2 sequences are KGHSH and LQKENI. The CDR3 is 14 amino acids. The V end lost 2 bases, the J end lost 4 bases, and 8 bases lay between the germline ends. The CDR3 nucleotides are TGTGCCAGCTCACCATGGAGCGGTAATGAAAAACTGTTTTTT. This encodes CASSPWSGNEKLFF.

CDR3 residues: CASSQDPATYRTEAFF. The CDR3 DNA reads TGCGCCAGCAGCCAAGATCCTGCGACTTACAGGACTGAAGCTTTCTTT. V gene TRBV4-1 combines with J gene TRBJ1-1; tentative D call: TRBD1 (5 bases). The V gene lost 0 bases and the J gene lost 5 bases, with 16 bases spanning the gap. This CDR3 region has 16 residues. Germline CDR1 reads MGHRA; CDR2 reads YSYEKL.

This rearrangement joins TRBV28 to TRBJ1-2; 8 bases are a match to TRBD1. CDR1 and CDR2 from the germline V gene are MDHEN and SYDVKM. V trimming: 4 bases; J trimming: 4 bases; junction bases outside the gene matches: 2. The CDR3 consists of 13 residues. In DNA form, the CDR3 reads TGTGCCAGCAGTTGGACAGGGTCCTATGGCTACACCTTC. Its protein product is CASSWTGSYGYTF.

The chain carries TRBV28 and TRBJ1-4, with 7 bases that match TRBD1. The CDR3 is 17 amino acids. V shed 3 bases, J shed 8 bases, and the junction held 15 bases outside the gene matches. The germline CDR1 and CDR2 sequences are MDHEN and SYDVKM. The DNA for the CDR3 is TGTGCCAGCAGTTTCGCCTCCGACAGGGTCTATGAGGAAAAACTGTTTTTT. This sequence encodes CASSFASDRVYEEKLFF.